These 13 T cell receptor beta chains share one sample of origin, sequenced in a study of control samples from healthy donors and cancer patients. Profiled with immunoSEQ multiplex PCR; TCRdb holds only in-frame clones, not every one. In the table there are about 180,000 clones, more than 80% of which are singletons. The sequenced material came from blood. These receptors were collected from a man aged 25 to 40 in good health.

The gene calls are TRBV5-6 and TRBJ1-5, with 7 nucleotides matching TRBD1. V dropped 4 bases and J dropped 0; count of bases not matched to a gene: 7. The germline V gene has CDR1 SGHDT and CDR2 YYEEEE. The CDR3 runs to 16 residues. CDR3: CASSGGTDYSNQPQHF. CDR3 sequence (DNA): TGTGCCAGCAGCGGGGGGACAGATTATAGCAATCAGCCCCAGCATTTT.

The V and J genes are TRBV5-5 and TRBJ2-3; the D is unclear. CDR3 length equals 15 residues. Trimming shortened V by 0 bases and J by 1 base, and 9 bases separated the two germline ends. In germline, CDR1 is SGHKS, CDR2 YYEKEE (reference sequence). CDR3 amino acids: CASSLGDGGTDTQYF. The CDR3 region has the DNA TGTGCCAGCAGCTTGGGAGACGGTGGCACAGATACGCAGTATTTT.

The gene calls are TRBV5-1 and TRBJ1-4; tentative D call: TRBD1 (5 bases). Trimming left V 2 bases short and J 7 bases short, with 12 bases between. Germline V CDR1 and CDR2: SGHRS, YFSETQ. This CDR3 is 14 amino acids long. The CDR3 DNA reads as TGCGCCAGCAGCTTTAGACAGATTGGTGAAAAACTGTTTTTT. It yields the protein CASSFRQIGEKLFF.

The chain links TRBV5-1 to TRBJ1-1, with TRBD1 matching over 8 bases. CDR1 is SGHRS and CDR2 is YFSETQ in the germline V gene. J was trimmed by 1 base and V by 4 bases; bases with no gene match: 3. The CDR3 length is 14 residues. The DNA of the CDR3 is TGCGCCAGCAGCGGTGGACAGGGGAACACTGAAGCTTTCTTT. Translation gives CASSGGQGNTEAFF. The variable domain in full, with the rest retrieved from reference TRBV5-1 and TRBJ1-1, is KAGVTQTPRYLIKTRGQQVTLSCSPISGHRSVSWYQQTPGQGLQFLFEYFSETQRNKGNFPGRFSGRQFSNSRSEMNVSTLELGDSALYLCASSGGQGNTEAFFGQGTRLTVV.

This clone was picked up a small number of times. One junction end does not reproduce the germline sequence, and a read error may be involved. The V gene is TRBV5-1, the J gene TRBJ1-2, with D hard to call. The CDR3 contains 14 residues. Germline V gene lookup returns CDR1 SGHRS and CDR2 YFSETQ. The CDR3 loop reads CASSLAPGSYGYTF. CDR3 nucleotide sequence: TGCGCCAGCAGTTTGGCCCCGGGCTCCTATGGCTACACCTTC.

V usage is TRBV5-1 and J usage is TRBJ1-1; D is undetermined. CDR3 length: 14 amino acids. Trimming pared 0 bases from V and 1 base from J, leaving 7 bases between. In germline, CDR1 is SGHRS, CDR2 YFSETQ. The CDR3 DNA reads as TGCGCCAGCAGCTTGGTTCCAGGGAACACTGAAGCTTTCTTT. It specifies CASSLVPGNTEAFF.

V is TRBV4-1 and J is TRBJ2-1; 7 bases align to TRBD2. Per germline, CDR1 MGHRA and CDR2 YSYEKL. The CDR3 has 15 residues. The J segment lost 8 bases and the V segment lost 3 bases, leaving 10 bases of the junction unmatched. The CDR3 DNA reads TGCGCCAGCAGCCAGGGTCCTAGGGAGGGAGATGAGCAGTTCTTC. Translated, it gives CASSQGPREGDEQFF.

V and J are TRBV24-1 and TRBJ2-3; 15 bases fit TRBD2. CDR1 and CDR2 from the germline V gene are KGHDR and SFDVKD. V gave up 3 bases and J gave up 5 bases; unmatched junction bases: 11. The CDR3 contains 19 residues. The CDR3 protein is CATSDRLGTSGRSGDTQYF. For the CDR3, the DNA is TGTGCCACCAGTGATCGTCTTGGGACTAGCGGGAGGTCTGGAGATACGCAGTATTTT.

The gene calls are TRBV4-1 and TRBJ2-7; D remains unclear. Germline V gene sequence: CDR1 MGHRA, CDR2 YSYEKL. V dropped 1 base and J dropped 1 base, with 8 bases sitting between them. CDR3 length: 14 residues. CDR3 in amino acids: CASSQGILSYEQYF. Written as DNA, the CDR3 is TGCGCCAGCAGCCAAGGTATCTTATCCTACGAGCAGTACTTC.

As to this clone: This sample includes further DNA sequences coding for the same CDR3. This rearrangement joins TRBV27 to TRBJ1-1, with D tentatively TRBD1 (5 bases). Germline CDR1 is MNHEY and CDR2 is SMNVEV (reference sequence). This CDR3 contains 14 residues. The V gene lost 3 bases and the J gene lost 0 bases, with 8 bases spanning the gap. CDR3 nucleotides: TGTGCCAGCAGTTTGGCAGGGATGAACACTGAAGCTTTCTTT. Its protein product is CASSLAGMNTEAFF.

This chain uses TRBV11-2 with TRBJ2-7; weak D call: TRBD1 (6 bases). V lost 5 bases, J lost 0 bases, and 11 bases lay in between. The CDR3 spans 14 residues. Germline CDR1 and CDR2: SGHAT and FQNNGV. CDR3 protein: CASSLDRFSYEQYF. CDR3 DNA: TGTGCCAGCAGCCTCGACAGGTTCTCCTACGAGCAGTACTTC. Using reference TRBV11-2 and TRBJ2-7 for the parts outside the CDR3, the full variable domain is EAGVAQSPRYKIIEKRQSVAFWCNPISGHATLYWYQQILGQGPKLLIQFQNNGVVDDSQLPKDRFSAERLKGVDSTLKIQPAKLEDSAVYLCASSLDRFSYEQYFGPGTRLTVT.

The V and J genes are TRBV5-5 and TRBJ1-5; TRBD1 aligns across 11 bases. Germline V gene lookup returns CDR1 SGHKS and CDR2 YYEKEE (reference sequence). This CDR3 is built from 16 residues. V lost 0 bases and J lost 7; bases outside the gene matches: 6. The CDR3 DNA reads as TGTGCCAGCAGCTTGGGGACAGGGGGCGCCGGACAGCCCCAGCATTTT. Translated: CASSLGTGGAGQPQHF.

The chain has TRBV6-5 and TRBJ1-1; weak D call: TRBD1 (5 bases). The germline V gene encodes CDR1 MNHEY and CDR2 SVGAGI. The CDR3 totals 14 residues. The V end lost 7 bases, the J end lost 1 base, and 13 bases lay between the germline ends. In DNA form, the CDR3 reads TGTGCCAGCACCCCCCCGGGGACGAACACTGAAGCTTTCTTT. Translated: CASTPPGTNTEAFF.